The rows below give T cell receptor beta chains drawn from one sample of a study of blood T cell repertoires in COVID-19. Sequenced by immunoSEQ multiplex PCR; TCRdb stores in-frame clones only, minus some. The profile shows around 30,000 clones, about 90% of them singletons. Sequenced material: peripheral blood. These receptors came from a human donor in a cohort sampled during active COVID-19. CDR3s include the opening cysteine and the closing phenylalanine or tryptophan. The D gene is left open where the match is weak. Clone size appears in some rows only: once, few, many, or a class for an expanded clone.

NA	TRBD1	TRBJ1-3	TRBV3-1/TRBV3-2	CASSRTGGNSNTIYF	TGTGCCAGCAGCCGGACAGGGGGGAACTCAAACACCATATATTTT
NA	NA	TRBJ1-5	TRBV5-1	CASSPRGGYQPQHF	TGCGCCAGCAGCCCGAGGGGGGGCTATCAGCCCCAGCATTTT
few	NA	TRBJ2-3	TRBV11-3	CASSILAGEELAQYF	TGTGCCAGCAGCATACTAGCTGGAGAGGAACTCGCGCAGTATTTT
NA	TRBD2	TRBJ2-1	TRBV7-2	CASSLPASGSYNEQFF	TGTGCCAGCAGCCTCCCGGCTAGCGGGAGTTACAATGAGCAGTTCTTC
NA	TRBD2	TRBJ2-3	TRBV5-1	CASSLEAGGPTDTQYF	TGCGCCAGCAGCTTGGAGGCGGGAGGGCCCACAGATACGCAGTATTTT
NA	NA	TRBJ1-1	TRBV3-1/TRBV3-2	CASSQVGVGTEAFF	TGTGCCAGCAGCCAAGTCGGGGTGGGCACTGAAGCTTTCTTT
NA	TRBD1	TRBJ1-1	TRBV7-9	CASSSAMGQGNTEAFF	TGTGCCAGCAGCTCAGCGATGGGACAGGGGAACACTGAAGCTTTCTTT
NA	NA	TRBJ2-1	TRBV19	CASGAGLYNEQFF	TGTGCCAGTGGGGCGGGGCTGTACAATGAGCAGTTCTTC
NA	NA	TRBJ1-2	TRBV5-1	CASRTDSHFNYGYTF	TGCGCCAGCCGTACAGACAGCCATTTTAACTATGGCTACACCTTC
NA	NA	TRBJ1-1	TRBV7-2	CASSLASHTTEAFF	TGTGCCAGCAGCTTAGCTTCACACACCACTGAAGCTTTCTTT
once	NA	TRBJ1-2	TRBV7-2	CASSLVQGPYGYTF	TGTGCCAGCAGCTTAGTTCAGGGCCCCTATGGCTACACCTTC
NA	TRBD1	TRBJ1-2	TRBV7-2	CASSLVRDSRIGSGYTF	TGTGCCAGCAGCTTAGTCCGGGACAGTCGCATAGGTAGTGGCTACACCTTC
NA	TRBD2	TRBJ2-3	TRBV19	CASSKRAGTSGGTSTDTQYF	TGTGCCAGTAGTAAGAGGGCCGGGACTAGCGGGGGTACTAGCACAGATACGCAGTATTTT
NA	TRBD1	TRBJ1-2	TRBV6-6	CASTGTGQSSYGYTF	TGTGCCAGCACCGGGACAGGACAAAGCAGCTATGGCTACACCTTC
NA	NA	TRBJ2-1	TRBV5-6	CASSEGVRDLQHNEQFF	TGTGCCAGCAGCGAAGGAGTCCGGGACTTGCAACACAATGAGCAGTTCTTC
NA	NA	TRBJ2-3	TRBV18	CASSPLASTLGDTQYF	TGTGCCAGCTCACCACTAGCTTCTACCCTGGGAGATACGCAGTATTTT
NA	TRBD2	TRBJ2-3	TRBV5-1	CASSLGIAGGTTDTQYF	TGCGCCAGCAGCTTGGGAATAGCGGGGGGGACCACAGATACGCAGTATTTT
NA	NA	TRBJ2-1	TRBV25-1	CASSEFGASGNEQFF	TGTGCCAGCAGTGAATTTGGGGCTAGTGGCAATGAGCAGTTCTTC
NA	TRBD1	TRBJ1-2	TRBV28	CASGGGGAKGYTF	TGTGCCAGCGGCGGAGGGGGCGCGAAGGGCTACACCTTC
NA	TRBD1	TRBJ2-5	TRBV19	CASSTIPGQGIETQYF	TGTGCCAGTAGTACGATTCCGGGACAGGGCATAGAGACCCAGTACTTC
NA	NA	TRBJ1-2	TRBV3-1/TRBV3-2	CASSQSAGYTF	TGTGCCAGCAGCCAATCTGCGGGCTACACCTTC
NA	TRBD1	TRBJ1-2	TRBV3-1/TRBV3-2	CASSQDWSGGYGYTF	TGTGCCAGCAGCCAAGATTGGTCAGGGGGCTATGGCTACACCTTC
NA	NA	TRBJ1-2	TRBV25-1	CASSESGGWNYGYTF	TGTGCCAGCAGTGAATCGGGAGGGTGGAACTATGGCTACACCTTC
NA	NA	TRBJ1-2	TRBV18	CASSPSAGGGYGYTF	TGTGCCAGCTCACCTTCCGCCGGGGGGGGCTATGGCTACACCTTC
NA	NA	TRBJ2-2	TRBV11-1	CASSLTQATGELFF	TGTGCCAGCAGCTTAACGCAGGCGACCGGGGAGCTGTTTTTT
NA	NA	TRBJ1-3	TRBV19	CASSISLRPFSGNTIYF	TGTGCCAGTAGTATATCCTTGCGCCCCTTCTCTGGAAACACCATATATTTT
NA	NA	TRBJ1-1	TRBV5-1	CASSFLQVNTEAFF	TGCGCCAGCAGCTTCCTCCAGGTGAACACTGAAGCTTTCTTT
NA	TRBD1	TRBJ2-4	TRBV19	CASRTGTALRDIQYF	TGTGCCAGTAGGACCGGGACAGCCCTCAGGGACATTCAGTACTTC
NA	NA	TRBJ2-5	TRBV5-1	CASSLGQVGETQYF	TGCGCCAGCAGCTTGGGGCAGGTCGGAGAGACCCAGTACTTC
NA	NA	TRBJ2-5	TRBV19	CATQGRAETQYF	TGTGCCACCCAGGGCAGGGCAGAGACCCAGTACTTC
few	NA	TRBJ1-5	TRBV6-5	CASSRIGADQPQHF	TGTGCCAGCAGTCGCATAGGGGCGGATCAGCCCCAGCATTTT
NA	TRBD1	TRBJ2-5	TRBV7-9	CASSLAGQTDF	TGTGCCAGCAGCTTAGCGGGACAGACGGACTTC
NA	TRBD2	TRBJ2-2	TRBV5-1	CASSAGLAGTGELFF	TGCGCCAGCAGCGCTGGACTAGCGGGGACCGGGGAGCTGTTTTTT
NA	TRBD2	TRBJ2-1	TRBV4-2	CASSPDRGRDNEQFF	TGTGCCAGCAGCCCCGACCGGGGGAGGGACAATGAGCAGTTCTTC
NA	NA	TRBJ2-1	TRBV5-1	CASSLVTRINEQFF	TGCGCCAGCAGCTTGGTCACCAGAATTAATGAGCAGTTCTTC
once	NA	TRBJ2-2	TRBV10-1	CASRGGLNTGELFF	TGCGCCAGCAGGGGCGGGTTGAACACCGGGGAGCTGTTTTTT
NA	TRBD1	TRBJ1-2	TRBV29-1	CSVRTGAVLNYGYTF	TGCAGCGTGAGGACAGGGGCAGTCCTTAACTATGGCTACACCTTC
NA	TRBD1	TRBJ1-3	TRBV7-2	CASSPGQVGSGNTIYF	TGTGCCAGCAGCCCCGGACAGGTGGGCTCTGGAAACACCATATATTTT
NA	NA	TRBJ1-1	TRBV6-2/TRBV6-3	CASSLATEAFF	TGTGCCAGCAGTTTGGCCACTGAAGCTTTCTTT
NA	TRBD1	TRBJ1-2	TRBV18	CASSPDRYGYTF	TGTGCCAGCTCCCCGGACAGGTATGGCTACACCTTC
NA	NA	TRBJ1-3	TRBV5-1	CASSLAGRGNTIYF	TGCGCCAGCAGCTTAGCAGGGCGCGGAAACACCATATATTTT